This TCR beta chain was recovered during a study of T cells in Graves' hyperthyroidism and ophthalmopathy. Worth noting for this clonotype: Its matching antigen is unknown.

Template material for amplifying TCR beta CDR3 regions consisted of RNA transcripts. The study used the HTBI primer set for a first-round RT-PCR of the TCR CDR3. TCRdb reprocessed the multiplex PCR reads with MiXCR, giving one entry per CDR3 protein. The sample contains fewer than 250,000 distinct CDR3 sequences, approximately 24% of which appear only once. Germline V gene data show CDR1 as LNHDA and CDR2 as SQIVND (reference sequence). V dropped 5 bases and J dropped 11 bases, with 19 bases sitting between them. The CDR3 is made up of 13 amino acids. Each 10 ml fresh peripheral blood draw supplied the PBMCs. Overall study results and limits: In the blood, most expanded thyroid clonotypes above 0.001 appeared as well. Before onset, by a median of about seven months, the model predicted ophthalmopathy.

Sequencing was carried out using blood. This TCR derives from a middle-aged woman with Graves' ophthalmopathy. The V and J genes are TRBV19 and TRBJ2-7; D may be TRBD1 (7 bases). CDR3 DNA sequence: TGTGCCAGTAGTTCTGGGGTTACAGGGGAGGAGTACTTC. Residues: CASSSGVTGEEYF.